These T cell receptor beta chains were read from a single sample in a study of blood T cell repertoires in COVID-19. TCRdb's table, derived via immunoSEQ multiplex PCR, lists solely in-frame clones and lacks some. The sample carries roughly 170,000 clones, roughly nine tenths recorded once. The sequencing sample was made of peripheral blood. The receptor set was obtained from a man between 65 and 79 years old with active or convalescent COVID-19. CDR3s include the opening cysteine and the closing phenylalanine or tryptophan. Each record gives: clone size, D gene, J gene, V gene, CDR3 protein, CDR3 DNA. The D gene is left open where the match is weak. Clone size appears in some rows only: once, few, many, or a class for an expanded clone.

NA	TRBD1	TRBJ2-7	TRBV27	CASSFGTGAYEQYF	TGTGCCAGCAGTTTTGGGACAGGGGCCTACGAGCAGTACTTC
NA	NA	TRBJ1-4	TRBV4-1	CASSQDIGARGEKLFF	TGCGCCAGCAGCCAAGATATCGGAGCGCGGGGTGAAAAACTGTTTTTT
NA	NA	TRBJ2-1	TRBV20-1	CSAPDRNEQFF	TGCAGTGCCCCGGACAGAAATGAGCAGTTCTTC
NA	TRBD1	TRBJ2-4	TRBV19	CASSIEGQKENIQYF	TGTGCCAGTAGTATAGAGGGACAGAAAGAAAACATTCAGTACTTC
NA	TRBD2	TRBJ2-1	TRBV4-3	CASSQGLAGVGHDNEQFF	TGCGCCAGCAGCCAAGGACTAGCGGGGGTCGGGCACGACAATGAGCAGTTCTTC
NA	NA	TRBJ2-5	TRBV30	CAWSNTAQETQYF	TGTGCCTGGAGTAATACAGCTCAAGAGACCCAGTACTTC
NA	TRBD2	TRBJ2-7	TRBV5-1	CASSLVPGGGYEQYF	TGCGCCAGCAGCTTGGTTCCCGGGGGGGGATACGAGCAGTACTTC
NA	NA	TRBJ1-6	TRBV7-2	CASSQSGTENSPLHF	TGTGCCAGCAGCCAAAGCGGGACGGAGAATTCACCCCTCCACTTT
NA	NA	TRBJ2-1	TRBV27	CASSSWPLGNEQFF	TGTGCCAGCAGTTCGTGGCCCCTCGGGAATGAGCAGTTCTTC
once	NA	TRBJ2-3	TRBV3-1/TRBV3-2	CASSPDAGDTQYF	TGTGCCAGCAGTCCGGACGCGGGAGATACGCAGTATTTT
NA	NA	TRBJ1-2	TRBV3-1/TRBV3-2	CASSRQSGGLSYTF	TGTGCCAGCAGCCGCCAATCGGGGGGATTAAGTTACACCTTC